One and the same sample provided the 16 T cell receptor beta chains below, sequenced in a study of blood T cell repertoires in COVID-19. Sequencing used immunoSEQ multiplex PCR; TCRdb keeps in-frame clones, though not all of them. Of some 38,000 clones listed, about 88% were seen once; the top ten hold approximately 19%. Specimen: peripheral blood. These receptor sequences come from a man aged 65-85 years with acute or convalescent COVID-19.

The DNA for the CDR3 is TGTGCCAGCAGCTTAACGTTTCGCAATGAGCAGTTCTTC. Translating gives CASSLTFRNEQFF. This chain uses TRBV7-3 with TRBJ2-1, with D uncertain. The CDR3 contains 13 residues. Trimming removed 0 bases at V and 6 bases at J, with 6 bases between. Germline-derived CDR1 and CDR2 are SGHTA and FQGTGA.

CDR3: CASSPGSQKLFF. The DNA of the CDR3 is TGTGCCAGCTCACCCGGGTCCCAAAAACTGTTTTTT. The chain has TRBV18 and TRBJ1-4; D ambiguous. V was pared by 3 bases and J by 9 bases, with 8 bases between. The CDR3 loop spans 12 amino acids. In germline, CDR1 is KGHSH, CDR2 LQKENI.

Judged by abundance, this clone is medium-sized. The chain has TRBV5-4 and TRBJ1-3, with TRBD1 as a possible D gene (5 bases). The V gene lost 5 bases and the J gene lost 0 bases, with 18 bases spanning the gap. There are 17 residues in the CDR3. Per the germline V gene, CDR1 is SGHNT and CDR2 is YYREEE (reference sequence). The CDR3 coding sequence is TGTGCCAGCAGAGCCCGGGCGGCAAGGGGCTCTGGAAACACCATATATTTT. It specifies CASRARAARGSGNTIYF.

This chain uses TRBV6-6 with TRBJ1-2, with D perhaps TRBD1 (5 bases). CDR3 length: 13 amino acids. Germline CDR1 MNHNY, CDR2 SVGAGI (reference sequence). Trimming cost V 4 bases and J 2 bases, with 8 bases left between them. The CDR3 DNA is TGTGCCAGCAGTTTAGGGGCAAACTATGGCTACACCTTC. Encoded protein: CASSLGANYGYTF.

The chain joins TRBV4-3 to TRBJ2-3; the D gene is possibly TRBD2 (6 bases). Germline V gene lookup returns CDR1 LGHNA and CDR2 YSLEER. The CDR3 length is 16 residues. V was pared by 3 bases and J by 4 bases, with 17 bases between. CDR3 DNA sequence: TGCGCCAGCAGCCAGGAACTCTTGGAGCGGGCAGATACGCAGTATTTT. Protein product: CASSQELLERADTQYF.

The CDR3 loop reads CASSSFREQYF. CDR3 coding DNA: TGTGCCAGCAGCTCGTTTCGCGAGCAGTACTTC. The chain joins TRBV5-8 to TRBJ2-7; no clear D. Trimming cost V 3 bases and J 6 bases, with 7 bases left between them. The length of the CDR3 is 11 residues. CDR1 and CDR2 from the germline V gene are SGHTS and YDEGEE.

J is TRBJ1-1 and V is TRBV5-1; TRBD1 matches at 8 bases. After removal of 1 base from V and 3 bases from J, the junction contained 8 bases not matched to a gene. Germline V gene lookup returns CDR1 SGHRS and CDR2 YFSETQ. This CDR3 comprises 16 residues. The CDR3 protein is CASSLLAGGAHTEAFF. CDR3 sequence (DNA): TGCGCCAGCAGCTTGCTGGCAGGGGGCGCACACACTGAAGCTTTCTTT.

The V gene is TRBV5-6, the J gene TRBJ2-1; 9 bases agree with TRBD2. The length of the CDR3 is 15 residues. Germline V CDR1 and CDR2: SGHDT, YYEEEE. J gave up 3 bases and V 0 bases, and 1 base lay outside the gene matches. CDR3 protein: CASSLALAGYNEQFF. The CDR3 nucleotides are TGTGCCAGCAGCTTGGCACTAGCGGGCTACAATGAGCAGTTCTTC.

The V and J genes are TRBV28 and TRBJ2-1; the match to TRBD2 covers 11 bases. Germline lookup yields CDR1 MDHEN and CDR2 SYDVKM. This CDR3 is built from 17 residues. V lost 1 base and J lost 8; bases outside the gene matches: 10. CDR3 region: CASSLYTSGRYRDEQFF. The CDR3 DNA follows: TGTGCCAGCAGTTTATATACTAGCGGGAGATATCGGGATGAGCAGTTCTTC. Full variable domain (rest looked up from reference TRBV28 and TRBJ2-1): DVKVTQSSRYLVKRTGEKVFLECVQDMDHENMFWYRQDPGLGLRLIYFSYDVKMKEKGDIPEGYSVSREKKERFSLILESASTNQTSMYLCASSLYTSGRYRDEQFFGPGTRLTVL.

The rearrangement joins TRBV3-1 (or the pseudogene TRBV3-2) to TRBJ2-1; TRBD1 agrees at 9 bases. The CDR3 contains 14 residues. In germline, CDR1 is LGHDT, CDR2 YNNKEL (reference sequence). Trimming at V came to 4 bases and at J to 5 bases, leaving 3 bases not matched to a gene. The CDR3, as DNA: TGTGCCAGCAGCCCCCGGACAGGGGACAATGAGCAGTTCTTC. Its protein is CASSPRTGDNEQFF.

V is TRBV2 and J is TRBJ1-2; tentatively, D is TRBD1 (5 bases). Germline loops: CDR1 SNHLY, CDR2 FYNNEI. This CDR3 contains 14 residues. Trimming removed 7 bases from V and 8 bases from J, with 20 bases in between. The CDR3 region has the DNA TGTGCCAGCACCGCCCTAATGCAGGGTGCCGGCTACACCTTC. This sequence encodes CASTALMQGAGYTF.

The V and J genes are TRBV19 and TRBJ2-1; 13 positions agree with TRBD2. V was pared by 5 bases and J by 4 bases, with 2 bases of the junction left unmatched. Germline lookup yields CDR1 LNHDA and CDR2 SQIVND (reference sequence). This CDR3 contains 15 residues. CDR3 residues: CASSRTSGGYNEQFF. In DNA, the CDR3 is TGTGCCAGTAGTCGGACTAGCGGGGGATACAATGAGCAGTTCTTC.

The V and J genes are TRBV5-1 and TRBJ1-4; 10 bases align to TRBD1. The CDR3 loop spans 18 amino acids. V lost 0 bases and J lost 0; bases outside the gene matches: 5. Germline CDR1 is SGHRS and CDR2 is YFSETQ. The CDR3 sequence: CASSLGDRGPATNEKLFF. The CDR3 DNA reads TGCGCCAGCAGCTTGGGGGACAGGGGACCTGCAACTAATGAAAAACTGTTTTTT.

The rearrangement uses TRBV4-3 and TRBJ2-7, with 11 bases matching TRBD2. Trimming took 5 bases from V and 3 from J; bases not matched to a gene: 3. Germline V gene sequence: CDR1 LGHNA, CDR2 YSLEER. This CDR3 has 14 residues. The CDR3 loop reads CASSWGTSGYEQYF. CDR3 nucleotides: TGCGCCAGCAGCTGGGGGACTAGCGGCTACGAGCAGTACTTC.

This rearrangement joins TRBV6-5 to TRBJ2-2; D possibly corresponds to TRBD1 (5 bases). CDR3 length: 13 amino acids. The V gene's germline CDR1 is MNHEY and CDR2 SVGAGI. V was pared by 6 bases and J by 11 bases, with 16 bases between. The CDR3: CASSLPDRPELFF. The CDR3 DNA reads as TGTGCCAGCAGCCTTCCCGACAGACCCGAGCTGTTTTTT.

The DNA for the CDR3 is TGCAGTGCGAACTTCAGGGGTGGCTACACCTTC. Protein product: CSANFRGGYTF. The chain couples TRBV20-1 to TRBJ1-2; D may be TRBD1 (6 bases). This CDR3 has 11 amino acids. V lost 6 bases and J lost 7, with 12 bases in between. Germline V gene sequence: CDR1 DFQATT, CDR2 SNEGSKA (reference sequence).